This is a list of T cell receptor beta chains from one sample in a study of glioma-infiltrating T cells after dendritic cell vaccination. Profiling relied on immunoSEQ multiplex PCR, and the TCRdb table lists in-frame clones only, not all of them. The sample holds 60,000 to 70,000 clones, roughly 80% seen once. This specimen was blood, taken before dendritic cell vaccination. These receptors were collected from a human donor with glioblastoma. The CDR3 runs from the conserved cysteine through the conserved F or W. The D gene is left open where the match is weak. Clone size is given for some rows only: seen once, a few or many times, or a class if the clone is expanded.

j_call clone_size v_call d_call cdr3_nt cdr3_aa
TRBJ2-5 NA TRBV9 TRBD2 TGTGCCAGCAGCTTCAGCGGGGGGGAGACCCAGTACTTC CASSFSGGETQYF
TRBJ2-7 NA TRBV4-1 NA TGCGCCAGCAGCCAAGATGTAGACGGGAGTCTCTACGAGCAGTACTTC CASSQDVDGSLYEQYF
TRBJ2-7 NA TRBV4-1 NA TGCGCCAGCAGCCAAGTGAAAGAGTCCTACGAGCAGTACTTC CASSQVKESYEQYF
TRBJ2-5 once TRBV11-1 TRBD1 TGTGCCAGCAGCCTGACAGGGGAAGAGACCCAGTACTTC CASSLTGEETQYF
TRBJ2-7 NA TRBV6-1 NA TGTGCCAGCAGTTTCTACGAGCAGTACTTC CASSFYEQYF
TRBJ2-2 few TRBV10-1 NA TGCGCCAGCAGAGTGGGACAGAACACCGGGGAGCTGTTTTTT CASRVGQNTGELFF
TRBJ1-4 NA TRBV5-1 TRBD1 TGCGCCAGCAGCCGAACAGGGGATCGTGAAAAACTGTTTTTT CASSRTGDREKLFF
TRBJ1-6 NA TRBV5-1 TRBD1 TGCGCCAGCAGCCCCTCAGGACAGGGCAAGTCACCCCTCCACTTT CASSPSGQGKSPLHF
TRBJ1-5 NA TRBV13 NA TGTGCCAGCAGCTTAGGAAGACATAGCAATCAGCCCCAGCATTTT CASSLGRHSNQPQHF
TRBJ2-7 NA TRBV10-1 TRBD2 TGCGCCACCTACGGGCTAGCGGGGGGTGATTGCCCTCACTCCTACGAGCAGTACTTC CATYGLAGGDCPHSYEQYF
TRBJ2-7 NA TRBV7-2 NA TGTGCCAGCAGCTTAGACACGGTTACCGTGGGCCGCGAGCAGTACTTC CASSLDTVTVGREQYF
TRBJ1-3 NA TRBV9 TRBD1 TGTGCCAGCAGCAGACCCGGGACAGTCTCTGGAAACACCATATATTTT CASSRPGTVSGNTIYF
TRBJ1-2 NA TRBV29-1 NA TGCAGCGCCCAGTGGGGGCACAGGGTTGGCTACACCTTC CSAQWGHRVGYTF
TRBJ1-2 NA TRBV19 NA TGTGCCAGTAGTATAGATCTGCGGGTAAACTATGGCTACACCTTC CASSIDLRVNYGYTF
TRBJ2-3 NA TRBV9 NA TGTGCCAGCAGCAACAGATGGCAGATCACAGATACGCAGTATTTT CASSNRWQITDTQYF
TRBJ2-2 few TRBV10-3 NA TGTGCCATCAGTGGGACAACACAGAACACCGGGGAGCTGTTTTTT CAISGTTQNTGELFF
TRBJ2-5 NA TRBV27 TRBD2 TGTGCCAGCAGTAGCGGGGCCCGACAAGAGACCCAGTACTTC CASSSGARQETQYF
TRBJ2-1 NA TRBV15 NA TGTGCCACCAGCCCCTCGGGGGTCCACAATGAGCAGTTCTTC CATSPSGVHNEQFF
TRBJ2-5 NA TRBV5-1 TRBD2 TGCGCCAGCCATAGCGGGGGGGGCCAAGAGACCCAGTACTTC CASHSGGGQETQYF
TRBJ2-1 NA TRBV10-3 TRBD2 TGTGCCAGCCCAACTAGCGGGGGGGCCGGTTTGGGTTGGAATGAGCAGTTCTTC CASPTSGGAGLGWNEQFF
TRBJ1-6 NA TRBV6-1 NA TGTGCCAGCAGTGAAGCGAGGAGGGCGTTAAGCTCCTATAATTCACCCCTCCACTTT CASSEARRALSSYNSPLHF
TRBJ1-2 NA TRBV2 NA TGTGCCAGCAGTGAAGCGGGTCAGTGGAGGGGCTACACCTTC CASSEAGQWRGYTF
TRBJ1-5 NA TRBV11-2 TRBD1 TGTGCCAGCAGCTTGAGGGATACAGGGGGCAATCAGCCCCAGCATTTT CASSLRDTGGNQPQHF
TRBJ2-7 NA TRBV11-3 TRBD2 TGTGCCAGCAGCTTGATAGCGGGCGAGCAGTACTTC CASSLIAGEQYF
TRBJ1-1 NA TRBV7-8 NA TGTGCCAGCAGCTCTCTCGGGGGGCGGCGGACTGAAGCTTTCTTT CASSSLGGRRTEAFF
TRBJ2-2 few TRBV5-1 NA TGCGCCAGCAGCTTGACTCAGGGAAACACCGGGGAGCTGTTTTTT CASSLTQGNTGELFF
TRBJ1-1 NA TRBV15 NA TGTGCCACCAGCAAACAGCCGTCCGCTGAAGCTTTCTTT CATSKQPSAEAFF
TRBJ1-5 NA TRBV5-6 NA TGTGCCAGCAGCTTGTACAGGGACCATCAGCCCCAGCATTTT CASSLYRDHQPQHF
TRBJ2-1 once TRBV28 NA TGTGCCAGCAGTTTTCGGAGCAGAGCCTACAATGAGCAGTTCTTC CASSFRSRAYNEQFF
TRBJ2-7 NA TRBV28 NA TGTGCCAGCCAGGGTAGTCGGGACGAGCAGTACTTC CASQGSRDEQYF
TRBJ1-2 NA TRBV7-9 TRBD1 TGTGCCAGCAGCTTAATACAGGGGCAGAAGGGCTACACCTTC CASSLIQGQKGYTF
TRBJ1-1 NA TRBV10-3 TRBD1 TGTGCCATCAGGGACAGGTCCTCGAACACTGAAGCTTTCTTT CAIRDRSSNTEAFF
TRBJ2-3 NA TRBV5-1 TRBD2 TGCGCCAGCAGCATCCAGGGACTAGCGGGGGGGCAGGGTGGCACAGATACGCAGTATTTT CASSIQGLAGGQGGTDTQYF
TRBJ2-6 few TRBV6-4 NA TGTGCCAGCAGTGTGGAGGAGTCTGGGGCCAACGTCCTGACTTTC CASSVEESGANVLTF
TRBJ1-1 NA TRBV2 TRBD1 TGTGCCAGAGGGGGCCAGGGGAATAATCAAGCTTTCTTT CARGGQGNNQAFF
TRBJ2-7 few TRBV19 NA TGTGCCAGTAGTATGGGCAGGGGGGTCTACGAGCAGTACTTC CASSMGRGVYEQYF
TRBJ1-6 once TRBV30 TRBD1 TGTGCCTGGAGTGCGTGGACAGGGGATTTCTCTTATAATTCACCCCTCCACTTT CAWSAWTGDFSYNSPLHF
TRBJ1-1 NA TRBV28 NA TGTGCCAGCAGTTTTCCCGGTACAGGGACGGCTTTCTTT CASSFPGTGTAFF
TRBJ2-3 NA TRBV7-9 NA TGTGCCAGCAGCTTAAGGGGAGGAGCAGATACGCAGTATTTT CASSLRGGADTQYF
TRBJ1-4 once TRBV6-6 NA TGTGCCAGCAGTTACTCCGGGGCAACTAATGAAAAACTGTTTTTT CASSYSGATNEKLFF
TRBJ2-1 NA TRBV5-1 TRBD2 TGCGCCAGCAGCATCACTAGCGGGACCTACAATGAGCAGTTCTTC CASSITSGTYNEQFF
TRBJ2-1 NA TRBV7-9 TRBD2 TGTGCCAGCGGACTAGCGGGGTACAATGAGCAGTTCTTC CASGLAGYNEQFF
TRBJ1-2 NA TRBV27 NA TGTGCCAGCAGCAATCCGGGGGGGGGCTACACCTTC CASSNPGGGYTF
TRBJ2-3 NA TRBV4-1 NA TGCGCCAGCCGGTCCGGGACTTACACAGATACGCAGTATTTT CASRSGTYTDTQYF
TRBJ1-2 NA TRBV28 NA TGTGCCAGCAGTTTTGTTCAGGGAAGATATGGCTACACCTTC CASSFVQGRYGYTF
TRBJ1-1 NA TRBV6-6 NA TGTGCCAGCAGTTACTCGAGAGGGGAAGCTTTCTTT CASSYSRGEAFF
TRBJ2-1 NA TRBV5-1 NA TGCGCCAGCAGCTCGCGACAGGGAGGCAATGAGCAGTTCTTC CASSSRQGGNEQFF